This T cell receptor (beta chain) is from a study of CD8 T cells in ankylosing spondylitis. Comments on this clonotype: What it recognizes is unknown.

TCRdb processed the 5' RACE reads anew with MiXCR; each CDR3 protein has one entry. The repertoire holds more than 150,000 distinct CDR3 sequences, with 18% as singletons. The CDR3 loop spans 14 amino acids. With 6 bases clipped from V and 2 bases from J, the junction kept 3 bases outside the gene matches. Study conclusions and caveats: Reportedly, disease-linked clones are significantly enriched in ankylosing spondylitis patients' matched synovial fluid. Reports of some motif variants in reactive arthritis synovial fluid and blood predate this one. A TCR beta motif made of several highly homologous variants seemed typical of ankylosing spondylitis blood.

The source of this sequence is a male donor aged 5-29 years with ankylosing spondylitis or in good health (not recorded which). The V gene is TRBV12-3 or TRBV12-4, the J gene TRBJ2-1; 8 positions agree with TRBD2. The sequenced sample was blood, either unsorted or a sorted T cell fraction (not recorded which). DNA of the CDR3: TGTGCCAGCAGCAGCGGGAGTGCCTACAATGAGCAGTTCTTC. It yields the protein CASSSGSAYNEQFF.